These 29 T cell receptor beta chains came from one sample sequenced in a study of cytomegalovirus exposure and HLA in healthy donors. The PCR used 60 Vbeta and 13 Jbeta primers. Clones were read by immunoSEQ multiplex PCR, and TCRdb kept only the in-frame ones, dropping some. Among approximately 70,000 clones, 65% to 70% were seen once, and the ten largest hold 12% to 15%. Sequenced input: PBMCs. The receptors were sampled from a male donor in good health and CMV-seropositive.

The chain recombines TRBV4-3 with TRBJ1-1; no reliable D call. Germline V lookup: CDR1 LGHNA, CDR2 YSLEER. CDR3 length equals 14 residues. Deletions cut 0 bases from V and 1 base from J, with 6 bases between. The CDR3 nucleotides read TGCGCCAGCAGCCAAGAGCAGTCGAACACTGAAGCTTTCTTT. Protein: CASSQEQSNTEAFF.

The chain links TRBV12-5 to TRBJ2-5, with 8 bases matching TRBD1. J was trimmed by 4 bases and V by 5 bases; bases with no gene match: 6. From germline, CDR1 is LGHNT and CDR2 FRNRAP. CDR3 length: 14 residues. CDR3 sequence: CASGPGQGRETQYF. CDR3 DNA sequence: TGTGCTAGTGGTCCTGGACAGGGTCGAGAGACCCAGTACTTC.

This chain joins TRBV18 and TRBJ2-1, with D maybe TRBD2 (6 bases). The CDR3 is 14 amino acids. Trimming removed 8 bases at V and 2 bases at J, with 13 bases between. Germline V lookup: CDR1 KGHSH, CDR2 LQKENI. The CDR3 here is CASTHGTAYNEQFF. The DNA of the CDR3 is TGTGCCAGCACCCACGGGACTGCCTACAATGAGCAGTTCTTC.

V and J are TRBV9 and TRBJ2-6; D call uncertain. With 3 bases removed from V and 4 bases from J, the gap between germline ends came to 8 bases. Germline-derived CDR1 and CDR2 are SGDLS and YYNGEE. The CDR3 runs 14 residues. The CDR3 region is CASSAVSGANVLTF. DNA of the CDR3: TGTGCCAGCAGCGCGGTTTCGGGGGCCAACGTCCTGACTTTC.

The CDR3 sequence is CASSLDRGLSYEQYF. The DNA for the CDR3 is TGTGCCAGCAGCTTGGACAGGGGGCTTAGCTACGAGCAGTACTTC. This chain connects TRBV7-9 to TRBJ2-7, with 11 bases matching TRBD1. The CDR3 is 15 residues long. The germline V gene has CDR1 SEHNR and CDR2 FQNEAQ (reference sequence). J gave up 3 bases and V 3 bases, and 4 bases lay outside the gene matches.

The table lists this clone with a few counts. The chain joins TRBV5-4 to TRBJ1-2; TRBD1 might be the D (6 bases). This CDR3 comprises 16 residues. Germline V gene lookup returns CDR1 SGHNT and CDR2 YYREEE (reference sequence). V lost 4 bases to trimming and J lost 3 bases, with 19 bases between them. The CDR3 bases are TGTGCCAGCAGCGCCCCAGGGGTTGGGGATCACTATGGCTACACCTTC. This encodes CASSAPGVGDHYGYTF. Together with reference TRBV5-4 and TRBJ1-2, the CDR3 gives the full variable domain: ETGVTQSPTHLIKTRGQQVTLRCSSQSGHNTVSWYQQALGQGPQFIFQYYREEENGRGNFPPRFSGLQFPNYSSELNVNALELDDSALYLCASSAPGVGDHYGYTFGSGTRLTVV.

V is TRBV5-1 and J is TRBJ1-2; D possibly corresponds to TRBD1 (6 bases). Germline values: CDR1 SGHRS, CDR2 YFSETQ. The CDR3 totals 14 residues. V was trimmed by 4 bases and J by 3 bases, leaving 13 bases between them. The CDR3: CASSPLPGDYGYTF. The DNA for the CDR3 is TGCGCCAGCAGCCCACTTCCAGGGGACTATGGCTACACCTTC.

V is TRBV5-1 and J is TRBJ2-1; D is ambiguous. Germline V gene sequence: CDR1 SGHRS, CDR2 YFSETQ. V was pared by 4 bases and J by 4 bases, with 9 bases between. The CDR3 extends over 13 amino acids. The CDR3 DNA is TGCGCCAGCAGCCCGGTGGTGTACAATGAGCAGTTCTTC. Protein sequence: CASSPVVYNEQFF.

This clone was detected only a few times. The chain links TRBV2 to TRBJ2-3; 7 bases are a match to TRBD1. In germline, CDR1 is SNHLY, CDR2 FYNNEI. This CDR3 spans 14 amino acids. J gave up 8 bases and V 8 bases, and 13 bases lay outside the gene matches. CDR3 bases: TGTGCCAGCGGAAACAGGGGCGGTCGGAGTACGCAGTATTTT. Protein: CASGNRGGRSTQYF. Combining the CDR3 with reference TRBV2 and TRBJ2-3 gives the whole variable domain EPEVTQTPSHQVTQMGQEVILRCVPISNHLYFYWYRQILGQKVEFLVSFYNNEISEKSEIFDDQFSVERPDGSNFTLKIRSTKLEDSAMYFCASGNRGGRSTQYFGPGTRLTVL.

This chain connects TRBV5-1 to TRBJ2-5, with a possible D match to TRBD2 (7 bases). V dropped 4 bases and J dropped 4 bases, with 14 bases sitting between them. The length of the CDR3 is 14 residues. Germline values: CDR1 SGHRS, CDR2 YFSETQ. CDR3 nucleotides: TGCGCCAGCAGCCGTAGGGGGGGAGGAGAGACCCAGTACTTC. It encodes CASSRRGGGETQYF.

The rearrangement uses TRBV7-2 and TRBJ1-5; D is uncertain. This CDR3 has 14 amino acids. Germline V gene data show CDR1 as SGHTA and CDR2 as FQGNSA. V lost 5 bases to trimming and J lost 0 bases, with 8 bases between them. The CDR3 DNA sequence: TGTGCCAGCAGCCCATACTATAGCAATCAGCCCCAGCATTTT. Translation gives CASSPYYSNQPQHF.

The genes are TRBV18 and TRBJ2-7; 12 bases agree with TRBD2. Germline V gene lookup returns CDR1 KGHSH and CDR2 LQKENI. The length of the CDR3 is 19 residues. With 2 bases clipped from V and 2 bases from J, the junction kept 13 bases outside the gene matches. CDR3: CASSPSLAGGPKAPYEQYF. CDR3 in DNA: TGTGCCAGCTCACCAAGCCTAGCGGGAGGGCCAAAAGCCCCCTACGAGCAGTACTTC.

This clone was picked up a small number of times. J is TRBJ1-2 and V is TRBV2; 9 nucleotides line up with TRBD1. Unmatched junction bases numbered 7, after V lost 3 bases and J lost 8 bases. Germline CDR1 SNHLY, CDR2 FYNNEI. The CDR3 covers 14 residues. For the CDR3, the DNA is TGTGCCAGCAGTGAGAACGGACAGGGGAACGGCTACACCTTC. Encoded protein: CASSENGQGNGYTF.

J is TRBJ2-1 and V is TRBV7-2; 7 bases map to TRBD2. Trimming cost V 4 bases and J 11 bases; bases outside gene matches: 5. CDR1 and CDR2 (germline): SGHTA, FQGNSA. The CDR3 length is 12 residues. In DNA, the CDR3 is TGTGCCAGCAGCTCGTCTAGCGGAAAGCAGTTCTTC. It yields the protein CASSSSSGKQFF.

This clone was seen a handful of times. The chain is built from TRBV10-2 and TRBJ1-5; D remains unclear. Germline CDR1 is WSHSY and CDR2 is SAAADI. This CDR3 is built from 13 residues. V was cut by 1 base and J by 13 bases, with 14 bases left in between. The DNA of the CDR3 is TGCGCCAGCAGTGAGTTGAATGGCAGTCTTCAGCATTTT. Its translation is CASSELNGSLQHF.

Only one count was recorded for this clone. The chain combines TRBV19 with TRBJ2-1; D gene ambiguous. Germline CDR1 and CDR2: LNHDA and SQIVND (reference sequence). Trimming took 7 bases from V and 2 from J, leaving 15 bases between them. The CDR3 covers 15 residues. The CDR3 region has the DNA TGTGCCAGTACGTTTTCAGGTGCAACCTACAATGAGCAGTTCTTC. Translating gives CASTFSGATYNEQFF.

The rearrangement links TRBV30 to TRBJ2-3; 9 bases map to TRBD2. CDR3 length equals 16 residues. The V gene end was trimmed by 8 bases and the J gene end by 2 bases; junction bases not matched to a gene: 14. The V gene's germline CDR1 is GTSNPN and CDR2 SVGIG (reference sequence). The DNA for the CDR3 is TGTGCCCGCGGGCCTAGCGGGGCGATTAACACAGATACGCAGTATTTT. It codes for CARGPSGAINTDTQYF. The full variable domain, with the rest looked up from reference TRBV30 and TRBJ2-3, is SQTIHQWPATLVQPVGSPLSLECTVEGTSNPNLYWYRQAAGRGLQLLFYSVGIGQISSEVPQNLSASRPQDRQFILSSKKLLLSDSGFYLCARGPSGAINTDTQYFGPGTRLTVL.

The V gene is TRBV11-2, the J gene TRBJ2-5; D might be TRBD2 (5 bases). CDR1 and CDR2 from the germline V gene are SGHAT and FQNNGV. The CDR3 has 17 amino acids. V dropped 5 bases and J dropped 7 bases, with 26 bases sitting between them. CDR3 protein: CASSPPPRLARTLTQYF. In DNA, the CDR3 is TGTGCCAGCAGCCCCCCTCCCCGGCTAGCTCGGACGTTGACCCAGTACTTC.

This clone showed up just once. The chain is built from TRBV11-2 and TRBJ1-4, with D possibly matching TRBD1 (5 bases). From germline, CDR1 is SGHAT and CDR2 FQNNGV. This CDR3 spans 15 amino acids. The V end was cut by 0 bases, the J end by 4 bases, with 9 bases between. CDR3 region: CASSLDRALNEKLFF. CDR3 coding DNA: TGTGCCAGCAGCTTAGACAGGGCCCTTAATGAAAAACTGTTTTTT. The full variable domain, completed using reference TRBV11-2 and TRBJ1-4, is EAGVAQSPRYKIIEKRQSVAFWCNPISGHATLYWYQQILGQGPKLLIQFQNNGVVDDSQLPKDRFSAERLKGVDSTLKIQPAKLEDSAVYLCASSLDRALNEKLFFGSGTQLSVL.

The genes are TRBV6-6 and TRBJ1-2; D is ambiguous. Trimming pared 5 bases from V and 0 bases from J, leaving 10 bases between. CDR1 is MNHNY, CDR2 SVGAGI, per germline (reference sequence). This CDR3 region has 14 residues. The CDR3 is CASSAQVSNYGYTF. CDR3 DNA sequence: TGTGCCAGCAGTGCACAAGTATCTAACTATGGCTACACCTTC.

This chain links TRBV29-1 with TRBJ1-1; D is unclear. This CDR3 is 14 amino acids long. Germline CDR1 is SQVTM and CDR2 is ANQGSEA. The V gene lost 2 bases and the J gene lost 4 bases, with 14 bases spanning the gap. The DNA for the CDR3 is TGCAGCGTTGAAACAAGCCTGAGGGCCACTGAAGCTTTCTTT. Translated: CSVETSLRATEAFF.

This chain links TRBV5-1 with TRBJ2-3, with 14 positions matching TRBD2. The CDR3 has 17 residues. Germline V lookup: CDR1 SGHRS, CDR2 YFSETQ. J lost 6 bases, V lost 4 bases, and 10 bases had no gene match. In DNA, the CDR3 is TGCGCCAGCAGCCTGGCCGGGACTAGCGGGGGTGAGGATACGCAGTATTTT. Protein product: CASSLAGTSGGEDTQYF.

This clone was recorded only once. This chain joins TRBV5-1 and TRBJ2-1; D remains unclear. V was clipped by 0 bases and J by 7 bases, with 5 bases between them. CDR1 and CDR2 from the germline V gene are SGHRS and YFSETQ. The CDR3 covers 12 residues. CDR3 amino acids: CASSLVLNEQFF. CDR3 bases: TGCGCCAGCAGCTTGGTTCTGAATGAGCAGTTCTTC. Full variable domain (rest looked up from reference TRBV5-1 and TRBJ2-1): KAGVTQTPRYLIKTRGQQVTLSCSPISGHRSVSWYQQTPGQGLQFLFEYFSETQRNKGNFPGRFSGRQFSNSRSEMNVSTLELGDSALYLCASSLVLNEQFFGPGTRLTVL.

A note on this clone: At one boundary the junction diverges from the germline segment, which might be a read error. The J gene is TRBJ2-3, the V gene TRBV7-9, with 9 positions matching TRBD2. The CDR3 runs 14 residues. Germline CDR1 reads SEHNR; CDR2 reads FQNEAQ (reference sequence). In DNA form, the CDR3 reads TGTTCCAGCACCACTAGCGGGAGCACAGATACGCAGTATTTT. It is translated as CSSTTSGSTDTQYF.

Of note for this clone: Compared with germline, one end of the junction differs, possibly owing to a read error. The chain links TRBV7-9 to TRBJ2-1; TRBD1 aligns across 9 bases. The CDR3 sequence is 16 residues long. CDR1 and CDR2 from the germline V gene are SEHNR and FQNEAQ (reference sequence). The CDR3 here is CSSSLGGTGRNNEQFF. DNA for the CDR3: TGTTCCAGCAGCTTAGGGGGGACAGGGAGGAACAATGAGCAGTTCTTC. The full variable domain, completed using reference TRBV7-9 and TRBJ2-1, is DTGVSQNPRHKITKRGQNVTFRCDPISEHNRLYWYRQTLGQGPEFLTYFQNEAQLEKSRLLSDRFSAERPKGSFSTLEIQRTEQGDSAMYLCSSSLGGTGRNNEQFFGPGTRLTVL.

This clone was found a few times. The chain employs TRBV7-2 and TRBJ1-1, with a possible D match to TRBD1 (6 bases). The ends were cut back, 5 bases at V and 4 bases at J, with 14 bases in the middle. The CDR3 is 14 residues long. Germline V gene sequence: CDR1 SGHTA, CDR2 FQGNSA. The CDR3 region is CASSAGRGATEAFF. DNA for the CDR3: TGTGCCAGCAGCGCAGGGCGGGGGGCCACTGAAGCTTTCTTT. The full variable domain, completed using reference TRBV7-2 and TRBJ1-1, is GAGVSQSPSNKVTEKGKDVELRCDPISGHTALYWYRQSLGQGLEFLIYFQGNSAPDKSGLPSDRFSAERTGGSVSTLTIQRTQQEDSAVYLCASSAGRGATEAFFGQGTRLTVV.

Only a few counts were recorded for this clone. V and J are TRBV5-4 and TRBJ2-1; D perhaps matches TRBD2 (7 bases). Trimming stripped 1 base from V and 7 bases from J, with 12 bases between. This CDR3 is 14 amino acids long. Germline assignment: CDR1 SGHNT and CDR2 YYREEE (reference sequence). CDR3 nucleotides: TGTGCCAGCAGCTTGTACGGGGGGCAGAATGAGCAGTTCTTC. This gives the protein CASSLYGGQNEQFF.

This rearrangement joins TRBV29-1 to TRBJ2-1, with unresolved D. The V gene lost 4 bases and the J gene lost 5 bases, with 21 bases spanning the gap. CDR3 length: 16 residues. Germline assignment: CDR1 SQVTM and CDR2 ANQGSEA. The CDR3 coding sequence is TGCAGCGTTGTCGGTTTGGGTGGCGGTATGAACAATGAGCAGTTCTTC. It specifies CSVVGLGGGMNNEQFF.

The chain employs TRBV13 and TRBJ1-5, with no clear D. The germline V gene encodes CDR1 PRHDT and CDR2 FYEKMQ (reference sequence). V was pared by 5 bases and J by 1 base, with 15 bases between. This CDR3 has 16 amino acids. The CDR3 spells CASSHGGFGSNQPQHF. For the CDR3, the DNA is TGTGCCAGCAGCCACGGTGGGTTCGGGAGCAATCAGCCCCAGCATTTT.